The 19 T cell receptor beta chains given below trace back to one sample, sequenced in a study of shared clonotypes between healthy human individuals. The method was immunoSEQ multiplex PCR; TCRdb's version includes in-frame clones alone and lacks a portion of them. The sample lists approximately 350,000 clones, 74% occurring once. Sample: memory CD4+ T cells sorted from blood. This sample's subset: CD45RA-negative fraction. These receptors were collected from a man younger than 45 in good health.

This clone was seen just once. The rearrangement uses TRBV5-4 and TRBJ2-5; D possibly corresponds to TRBD2 (6 bases). The germline gives CDR1 SGHNT, CDR2 YYREEE (reference sequence). CDR3 size: 15 residues. The V gene lost 2 bases and the J gene lost 3 bases, with 14 bases spanning the gap. CDR3 bases: TGTGCCAGCAGCTTATCTCGACTAGTTGAAGAGACCCAGTACTTC. Its translation: CASSLSRLVEETQYF.

The rearrangement uses TRBV5-4 and TRBJ2-2; 11 nucleotides match TRBD2. This CDR3 comprises 18 residues. Germline CDR1 SGHNT, CDR2 YYREEE (reference sequence). V shed 4 bases, J shed 3 bases, and the junction held 11 bases outside the gene matches. The chain's CDR3 is CASSPGGRLAGYTGELFF. In DNA, the CDR3 is TGTGCCAGCAGCCCCGGGGGGAGACTAGCGGGATACACCGGGGAGCTGTTTTTT. Together with reference TRBV5-4 and TRBJ2-2, the CDR3 gives the full variable domain: ETGVTQSPTHLIKTRGQQVTLRCSSQSGHNTVSWYQQALGQGPQFIFQYYREEENGRGNFPPRFSGLQFPNYSSELNVNALELDDSALYLCASSPGGRLAGYTGELFFGEGSRLTVL.

The rearrangement joins TRBV5-4 to TRBJ2-1, with unresolved D. CDR1 SGHNT and CDR2 YYREEE come from the germline V gene (reference sequence). Trimming took off 4 bases at V and 2 bases at J, with 7 bases between the two ends. This CDR3 has 13 residues. The CDR3 coding sequence is TGTGCCAGCAGCCCCGTTGCCTACAATGAGCAGTTCTTC. Translated: CASSPVAYNEQFF.

The genes are TRBV19 and TRBJ2-1; D is undetermined. V was cut by 5 bases and J by 6 bases, with 14 bases left in between. Germline V gene data show CDR1 as LNHDA and CDR2 as SQIVND (reference sequence). CDR3 length: 14 residues. The CDR3 region has the DNA TGTGCCAGTAGTCAGCAGACCGGTGTCAATGAGCAGTTCTTC. Its translation is CASSQQTGVNEQFF.

This clone was observed once. This sequence joins TRBV5-6 and TRBJ2-5; 8 bases are a match to TRBD1. The V gene end was trimmed by 5 bases and the J gene end by 4 bases; junction bases not matched to a gene: 7. CDR1 is SGHDT, CDR2 YYEEEE, per germline. The CDR3 consists of 14 residues. The CDR3 DNA follows: TGTGCCAGCAGATATGACAGGGGCCTAGAGACCCAGTACTTC. Translating gives CASRYDRGLETQYF.

The J gene is TRBJ2-2, the V gene TRBV7-8, with TRBD1 matching 10 bases. The CDR3 sequence is 15 residues long. Germline loops: CDR1 SGHVS, CDR2 FQNEAQ. The junction had 3 bases not matched to a gene; V was cut back by 4 bases and J by 4 bases. The CDR3 nucleotides are TGTGCCAGCAGCTCGTGGACAGGGGGCACCGGGGAGCTGTTTTTT. This sequence encodes CASSSWTGGTGELFF.

The J gene is TRBJ2-4, the V gene TRBV7-8; D unresolved. V was pared by 2 bases and J by 9 bases, with 14 bases between. The CDR3 spans 14 residues. Germline V gene data show CDR1 as SGHVS and CDR2 as FQNEAQ. The CDR3 sequence is CASSLPAHLGIQYF. CDR3 coding DNA: TGTGCCAGCAGCTTACCCGCCCATTTGGGCATTCAGTACTTC.

This chain joins TRBV11-3 and TRBJ2-2, with no clear D. This CDR3 comprises 14 residues. Deletions cut 1 base from V and 5 bases from J, with 8 bases between. Germline V gene lookup returns CDR1 SGHNT and CDR2 YENEEA. The CDR3 loop is CASSLVVGTGELFF. CDR3 bases: TGTGCCAGCAGCTTAGTAGTCGGGACCGGGGAGCTGTTTTTT.

This clone has a handful of counts. The V and J genes are TRBV5-5 and TRBJ2-7; no clear D. Germline V gene lookup returns CDR1 SGHKS and CDR2 YYEKEE (reference sequence). The CDR3 has 14 residues. V was pared by 5 bases and J by 2 bases, with 14 bases between. The CDR3: CASRRSLTPYEQYF. The CDR3 DNA follows: TGTGCCAGCAGGCGGAGTCTTACGCCCTACGAGCAGTACTTC.

This clone has more than one count but fewer than ten. This rearrangement joins TRBV7-2 to TRBJ2-1; TRBD2 agrees at 10 bases. CDR1 SGHTA and CDR2 FQGNSA come from the germline V gene. This CDR3 is built from 15 residues. V lost 5 bases, J lost 4 bases, and 5 bases stayed unmatched. The CDR3 coding sequence is TGTGCCAGCAGCCCGGGGACTAGCGCATACAATGAGCAGTTCTTC. Protein sequence: CASSPGTSAYNEQFF.

This chain connects TRBV7-8 to TRBJ1-3; no clear D gene. This CDR3 spans 15 amino acids. V dropped 6 bases and J dropped 0 bases, with 12 bases sitting between them. CDR1 and CDR2 (germline): SGHVS, FQNEAQ. CDR3 nucleotide sequence: TGTGCCAGCAGACCTATCGGGCCCTCTGGAAACACCATATATTTT. This gives the protein CASRPIGPSGNTIYF.

The J gene is TRBJ2-7, the V gene TRBV9; D perhaps matches TRBD2 (5 bases). Germline-derived CDR1 and CDR2 are SGDLS and YYNGEE. Trimming shortened V by 1 base and J by 7 bases, and 15 bases separated the two germline ends. The CDR3 runs to 14 residues. The CDR3 sequence is CASSVRTSSGEQYF. Here the CDR3 DNA reads TGTGCCAGCAGCGTAAGGACCTCCTCGGGGGAGCAGTACTTC.

In this sample, this clone turned up once. The rearrangement uses TRBV19 and TRBJ2-3; maybe TRBD2 (6 bases). The length of the CDR3 is 12 residues. Per germline, CDR1 LNHDA and CDR2 SQIVND (reference sequence). V dropped 5 bases and J dropped 8 bases, with 11 bases sitting between them. DNA of the CDR3: TGTGCCAGTAGTGCGACTAGTGGTACGCAGTATTTT. It is translated as CASSATSGTQYF. Looking up the rest from reference TRBV19 and TRBJ2-3 gives the full variable domain: DGGITQSPKYLFRKEGQNVTLSCEQNLNHDAMYWYRQDPGQGLRLIYYSQIVNDFQKGDIAEGYSVSREKKESFPLTVTSAQKNPTAFYLCASSATSGTQYFGPGTRLTVL.

The V call is TRBV5-1, the J call TRBJ2-1; TRBD2 matches at 10 bases. The germline gives CDR1 SGHRS, CDR2 YFSETQ. J lost 6 bases, V lost 0 bases, and 3 bases had no gene match. The length of the CDR3 is 15 residues. This CDR3 reads CASSLASSGSNEQFF. CDR3 nucleotides: TGCGCCAGCAGCTTGGCTTCTAGCGGGAGCAATGAGCAGTTCTTC.

The gene calls are TRBV28 and TRBJ1-3; 8 bases agree with TRBD1. The CDR3 runs 16 residues. Looked up from germline, CDR1 is MDHEN and CDR2 is SYDVKM. V trimming: 5 bases; J trimming: 1 base; junction bases outside the gene matches: 7. The CDR3 loop is CASSRTGSVSGNTIYF. CDR3 bases: TGTGCCAGCAGTCGGACAGGGAGCGTTTCTGGAAACACCATATATTTT.

This rearrangement joins TRBV29-1 to TRBJ2-7, with D perhaps TRBD2 (6 bases). Trimming stripped 4 bases from V and 3 bases from J, with 7 bases between. Germline V gene data show CDR1 as SQVTM and CDR2 as ANQGSEA. The CDR3 spans 11 residues. The CDR3 sequence is CSVVGSYEQYF. In DNA form, the CDR3 reads TGCAGCGTTGTCGGGAGCTACGAGCAGTACTTC.

As to this clone: The junction does not match germline at one end; this may be a read error. The gene calls are TRBV7-7 and TRBJ2-5; either TRBD1 or TRBD2 may fit D (5 bases each). The CDR3 extends over 15 amino acids. Per germline, CDR1 SSHAT and CDR2 FNYEAQ (reference sequence). The CDR3 region has the DNA TGTGCTAGCAGCTTAGATGTGGGGACCCAAGAGACCCAGTACTTC. The encoded protein is CASSLDVGTQETQYF.

This clone was seen once. The chain employs TRBV14 and TRBJ2-7; D remains ambiguous. V lost 4 bases, J lost 3 bases, and 10 bases lay in between. Germline CDR1 SGHDN, CDR2 FVKESK. This CDR3 contains 13 residues. CDR3 in DNA: TGTGCCAGCAGCCGGGCTGATGGCTACGAGCAGTACTTC. Translation: CASSRADGYEQYF.

The V gene is TRBV10-1, the J gene TRBJ2-7; D not resolved. The CDR3 consists of 12 residues. V was clipped by 2 bases and J by 5 bases, with 7 bases between them. Germline V gives CDR1 WNHNN, CDR2 SYGVQD (reference sequence). DNA of the CDR3: TGCGCCAGCAGTGAGGTTGGCCACGAGCAGTACTTC. It is translated as CASSEVGHEQYF.